This T cell receptor (beta chain) was identified during a study of graft-versus-host responses after intestinal transplantation. Overall study: Recipients across the board were started on anti-thymocyte globulin induction, then kept on tacrolimus and steroids for roughly 3 years.

Whole-study results and caveats: GvH clones detected in recipient marrow included some appearing first in ileum or blood.

V was trimmed by 0 bases and J by 5 bases, leaving 8 bases between them. CDR3 length: 13 residues. The germline CDR1 and CDR2 sequences are SGHRS and YFSETQ. Note on this clone: Its antigen is currently unknown.

The protocol was immunoSEQ multiplex PCR, while the TCRdb copy is restricted to in-frame clones and leaves out a portion. This table has about 88,000 clones, 90% appearing once. The receptor was derived from a human donor who received an intestinal transplant. This specimen consisted of unstimulated CD4+ T cells sorted from spleen or lymph node cells, obtained before intestinal transplant. The chain carries TRBV5-1 and TRBJ2-5; possible D gene TRBD1, 5 bases. CDR3 coding DNA: TGCGCCAGCAGCTTGGGACAGTCTGAGACCCAGTACTTC. Protein product: CASSLGQSETQYF.